This T cell receptor beta chain was identified during a study of T cell responses to AZD1222 COVID-19 vaccine. About this clone: No conserved phenylalanine or tryptophan ends this CDR3, so it is likely a read error. Because the CDR3's place on the DNA is in doubt, the DNA is left out and the CDR3 is given as listed by TCRdb.

The CDR3 length is 10 residues, termini included. The germline V gene encodes CDR1 SEHNR and CDR2 FQNEAQ (reference sequence). The analysis combined second doses at about 4 or about 12 weeks. Data came from immunoSEQ multiplex PCR; TCRdb stores just in-frame clones and leaves some out. The repertoire holds roughly 200,000 clones, roughly nine tenths seen once, with less than 2% in the top ten. Sequenced material: peripheral blood, taken 28 days after the second AZD1222 dose. V is TRBV7-9 and J is TRBJ2-3; the DNA was not used to check the table's D call, TRBD1. This clonotype was sampled from an adult who received the AZD1222 COVID-19 vaccine. Here the CDR3 reads CASSLFVDRV.